This TCR beta chain originates from a study of control samples from healthy donors and cancer patients. Assay used: immunoSEQ multiplex PCR; TCRdb lists only in-frame clones, some missing. Its table records about 200,000 clones. This CDR3 comprises 16 residues. From germline, CDR1 is WNHNN and CDR2 SYGVQD (reference sequence). Trimming stripped 0 bases from V and 4 bases from J, with 15 bases between. The chain has TRBV10-1 and TRBJ2-5; possibly TRBD1 for D (5 bases). Sequencing input: blood. The sequence was collected from a young woman in good health. This chain's CDR3 is CASSESRPGCRETQYF. The DNA for the CDR3 is TGCGCCAGCAGTGAGTCACGGCCAGGGTGTCGAGAGACCCAGTACTTC.